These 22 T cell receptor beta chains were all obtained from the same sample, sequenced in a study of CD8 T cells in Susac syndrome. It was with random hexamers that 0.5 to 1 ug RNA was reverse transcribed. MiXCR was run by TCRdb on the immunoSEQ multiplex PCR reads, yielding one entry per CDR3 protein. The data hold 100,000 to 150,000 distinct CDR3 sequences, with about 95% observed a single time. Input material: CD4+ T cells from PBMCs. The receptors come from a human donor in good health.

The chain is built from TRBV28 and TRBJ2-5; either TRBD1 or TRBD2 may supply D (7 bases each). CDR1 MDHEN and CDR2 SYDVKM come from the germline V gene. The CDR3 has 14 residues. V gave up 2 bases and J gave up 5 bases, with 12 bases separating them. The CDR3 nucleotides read TGTGCCAGCAGTTTACCCCAGGGGGGGGAGACCCAGTACTTC. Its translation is CASSLPQGGETQYF.

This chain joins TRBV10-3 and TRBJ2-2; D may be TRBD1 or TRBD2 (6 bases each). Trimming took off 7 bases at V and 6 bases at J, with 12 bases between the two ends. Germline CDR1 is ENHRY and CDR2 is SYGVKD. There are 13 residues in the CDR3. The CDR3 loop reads CAITEGGPGELFF. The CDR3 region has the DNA TGTGCCATCACCGAGGGGGGTCCCGGGGAGCTGTTTTTT.

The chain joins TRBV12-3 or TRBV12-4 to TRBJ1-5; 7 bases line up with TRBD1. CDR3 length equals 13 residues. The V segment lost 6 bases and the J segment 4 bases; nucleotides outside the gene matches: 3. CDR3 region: CASRGTVNQPQHF. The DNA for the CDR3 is TGTGCCAGCAGGGGGACAGTAAATCAGCCCCAGCATTTT.

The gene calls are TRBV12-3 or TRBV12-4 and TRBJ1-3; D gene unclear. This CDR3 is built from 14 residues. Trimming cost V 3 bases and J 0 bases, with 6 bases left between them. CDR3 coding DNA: TGTGCCAGCAGTTTTGCAGACTCTGGAAACACCATATATTTT. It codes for CASSFADSGNTIYF.

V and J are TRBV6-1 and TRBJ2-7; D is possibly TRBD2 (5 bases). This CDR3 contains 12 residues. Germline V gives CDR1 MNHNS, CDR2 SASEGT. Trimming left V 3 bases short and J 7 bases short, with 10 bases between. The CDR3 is CASSDLLGEQYF. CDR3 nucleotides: TGTGCCAGCAGTGATCTACTAGGGGAGCAGTACTTC.

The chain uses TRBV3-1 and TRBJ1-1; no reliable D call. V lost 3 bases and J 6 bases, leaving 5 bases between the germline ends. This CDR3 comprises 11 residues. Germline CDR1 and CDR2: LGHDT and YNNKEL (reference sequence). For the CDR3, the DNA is TGTGCCAGCAGCCACGGGGCTGAAGCTTTCTTT. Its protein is CASSHGAEAFF. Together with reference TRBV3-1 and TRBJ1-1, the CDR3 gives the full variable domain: DTAVSQTPKYLVTQMGNDKSIKCEQNLGHDTMYWYKQDSKKFLKIMFSYNNKELIINETVPNRFSPKSPDKAHLNLHINSLELGDSAVYFCASSHGAEAFFGQGTRLTVV.

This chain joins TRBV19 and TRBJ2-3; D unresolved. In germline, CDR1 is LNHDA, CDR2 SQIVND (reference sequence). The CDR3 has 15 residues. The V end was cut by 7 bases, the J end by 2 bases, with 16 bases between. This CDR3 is CASTPSQPHTDTQYF. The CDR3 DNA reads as TGTGCCAGTACCCCAAGCCAGCCCCACACAGATACGCAGTATTTT.

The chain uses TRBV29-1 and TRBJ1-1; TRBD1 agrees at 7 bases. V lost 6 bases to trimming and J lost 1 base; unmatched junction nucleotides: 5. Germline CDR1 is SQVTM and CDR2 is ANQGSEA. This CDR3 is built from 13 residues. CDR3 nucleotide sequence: TGCAGCGTCAGACAGGGAACGAACACTGAAGCTTTCTTT. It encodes CSVRQGTNTEAFF.

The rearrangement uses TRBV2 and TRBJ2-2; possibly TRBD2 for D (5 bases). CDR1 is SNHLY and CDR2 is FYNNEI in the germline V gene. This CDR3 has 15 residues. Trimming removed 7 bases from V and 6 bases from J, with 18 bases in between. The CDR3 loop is CASNPSSKGSGELFF. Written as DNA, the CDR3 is TGTGCCAGCAATCCTAGCTCGAAGGGCTCCGGGGAGCTGTTTTTT.

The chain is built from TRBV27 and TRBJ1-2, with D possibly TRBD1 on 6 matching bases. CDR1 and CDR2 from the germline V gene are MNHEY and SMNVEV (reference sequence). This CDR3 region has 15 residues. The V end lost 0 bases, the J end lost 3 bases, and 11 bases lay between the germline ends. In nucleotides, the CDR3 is TGTGCCAGCAGTTTATCTGGGGGGCTATACTATGGCTACACCTTC. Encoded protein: CASSLSGGLYYGYTF.

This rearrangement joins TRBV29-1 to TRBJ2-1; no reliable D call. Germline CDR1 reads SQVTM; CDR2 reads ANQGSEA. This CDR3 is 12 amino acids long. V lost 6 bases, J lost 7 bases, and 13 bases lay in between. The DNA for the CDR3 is TGCAGCGTCGCGGCTCAGCTGAATGAGCAGTTCTTC. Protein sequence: CSVAAQLNEQFF.

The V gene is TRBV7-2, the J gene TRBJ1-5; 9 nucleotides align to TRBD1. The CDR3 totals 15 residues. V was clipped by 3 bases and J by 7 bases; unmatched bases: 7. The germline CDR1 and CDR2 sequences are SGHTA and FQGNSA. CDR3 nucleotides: TGTGCCAGCAGCTTGGGACAGGGTTGGAACCAGCCCCAGCATTTT. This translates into CASSLGQGWNQPQHF.

CDR3 DNA sequence: TGTGCCAGCAGCCGAGGACAGACGAACTATGGCTACACCTTC. It codes for CASSRGQTNYGYTF. The chain couples TRBV3-1 to TRBJ1-2, with TRBD1 as a possible D gene (6 bases). The CDR3 is made up of 14 amino acids. The germline V gene has CDR1 LGHDT and CDR2 YNNKEL (reference sequence). With 4 bases removed from V and 2 bases from J, the gap between germline ends came to 11 bases.

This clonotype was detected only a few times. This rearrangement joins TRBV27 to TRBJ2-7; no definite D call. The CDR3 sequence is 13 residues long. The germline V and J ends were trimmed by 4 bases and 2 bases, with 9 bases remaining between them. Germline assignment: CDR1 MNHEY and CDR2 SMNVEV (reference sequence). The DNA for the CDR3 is TGTGCCAGCAGTTCTTACAGAACCTACGAGCAGTACTTC. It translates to CASSSYRTYEQYF.

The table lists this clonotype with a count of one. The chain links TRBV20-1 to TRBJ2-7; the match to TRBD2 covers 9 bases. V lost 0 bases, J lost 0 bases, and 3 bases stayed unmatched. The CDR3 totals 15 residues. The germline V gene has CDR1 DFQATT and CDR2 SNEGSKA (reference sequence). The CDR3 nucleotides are TGCAGTGCTAGAGATCTAGCGGGGAGCTCCTACGAGCAGTACTTC. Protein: CSARDLAGSSYEQYF.

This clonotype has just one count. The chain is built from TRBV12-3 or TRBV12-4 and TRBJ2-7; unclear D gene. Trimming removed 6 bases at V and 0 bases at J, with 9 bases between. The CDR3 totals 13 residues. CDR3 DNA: TGTGCCAGCAGATACGGGTCCTCCTACGAGCAGTACTTC. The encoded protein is CASRYGSSYEQYF.

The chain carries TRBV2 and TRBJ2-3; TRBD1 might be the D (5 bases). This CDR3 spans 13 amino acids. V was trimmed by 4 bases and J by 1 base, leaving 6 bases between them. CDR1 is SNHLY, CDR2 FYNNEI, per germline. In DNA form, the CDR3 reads TGTGCCAGCAGTGTACAGGGCACAGATACGCAGTATTTT. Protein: CASSVQGTDTQYF. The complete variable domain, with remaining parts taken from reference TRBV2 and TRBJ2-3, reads EPEVTQTPSHQVTQMGQEVILRCVPISNHLYFYWYRQILGQKVEFLVSFYNNEISEKSEIFDDQFSVERPDGSNFTLKIRSTKLEDSAMYFCASSVQGTDTQYFGPGTRLTVL.

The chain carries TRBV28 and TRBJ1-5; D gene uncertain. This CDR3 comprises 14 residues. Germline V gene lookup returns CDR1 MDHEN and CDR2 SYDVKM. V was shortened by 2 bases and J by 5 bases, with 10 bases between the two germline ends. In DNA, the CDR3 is TGTGCCAGCAGTTTAACTCCATCGTATCAGCCCCAGCATTTT. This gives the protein CASSLTPSYQPQHF.

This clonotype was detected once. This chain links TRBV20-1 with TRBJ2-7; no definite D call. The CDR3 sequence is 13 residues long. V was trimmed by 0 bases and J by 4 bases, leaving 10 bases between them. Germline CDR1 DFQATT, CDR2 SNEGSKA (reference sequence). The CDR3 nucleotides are TGCAGTGCTAGAGAGCTAGTTTGGTACGAGCAGTACTTC. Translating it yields CSARELVWYEQYF.

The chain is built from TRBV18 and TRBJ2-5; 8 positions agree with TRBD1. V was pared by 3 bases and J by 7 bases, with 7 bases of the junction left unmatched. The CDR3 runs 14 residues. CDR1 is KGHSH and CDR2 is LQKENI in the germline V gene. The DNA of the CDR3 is TGTGCCAGCTCACCTGGACAGGGCGTCGGGACCCAGTACTTC. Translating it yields CASSPGQGVGTQYF.

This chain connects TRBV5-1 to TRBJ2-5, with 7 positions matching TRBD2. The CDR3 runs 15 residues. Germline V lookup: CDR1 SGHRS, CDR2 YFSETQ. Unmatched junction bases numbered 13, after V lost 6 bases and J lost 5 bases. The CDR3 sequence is CASTTGGPSRETQYF. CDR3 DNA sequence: TGCGCCAGCACCACGGGAGGTCCGAGCCGGGAGACCCAGTACTTC.

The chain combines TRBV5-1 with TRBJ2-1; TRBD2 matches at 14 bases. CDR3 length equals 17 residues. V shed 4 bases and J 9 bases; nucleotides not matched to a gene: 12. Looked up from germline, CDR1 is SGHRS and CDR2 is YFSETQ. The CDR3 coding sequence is TGCGCCAGCAGCAAAAGCGGGACTAGCGGGAGTTTTGGTGAGCAGTTCTTC. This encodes CASSKSGTSGSFGEQFF.